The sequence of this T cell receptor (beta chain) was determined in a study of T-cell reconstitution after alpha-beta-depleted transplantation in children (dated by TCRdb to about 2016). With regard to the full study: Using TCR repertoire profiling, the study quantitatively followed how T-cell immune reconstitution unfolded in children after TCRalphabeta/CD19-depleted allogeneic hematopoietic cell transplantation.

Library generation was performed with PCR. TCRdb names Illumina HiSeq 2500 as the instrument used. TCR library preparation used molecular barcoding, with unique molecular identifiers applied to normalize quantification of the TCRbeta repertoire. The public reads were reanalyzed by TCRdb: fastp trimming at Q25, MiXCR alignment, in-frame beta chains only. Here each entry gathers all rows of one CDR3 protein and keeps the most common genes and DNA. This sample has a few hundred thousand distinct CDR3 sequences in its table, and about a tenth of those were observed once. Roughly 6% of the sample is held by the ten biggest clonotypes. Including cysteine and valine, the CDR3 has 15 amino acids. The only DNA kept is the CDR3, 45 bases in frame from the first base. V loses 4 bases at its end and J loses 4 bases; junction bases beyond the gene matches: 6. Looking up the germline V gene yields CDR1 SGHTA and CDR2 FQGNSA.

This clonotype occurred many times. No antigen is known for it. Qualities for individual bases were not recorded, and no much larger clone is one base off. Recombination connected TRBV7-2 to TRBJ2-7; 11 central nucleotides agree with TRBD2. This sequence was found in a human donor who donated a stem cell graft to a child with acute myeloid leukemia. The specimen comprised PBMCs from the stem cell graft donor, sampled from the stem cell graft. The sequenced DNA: TGTGCCAGCAGCTCCTATAGCGGGGGGGCTTACGAGCAGTACGTC. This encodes CASSSYSGGAYEQYV.